The rows below give T cell receptor beta chains drawn from one sample of a study of T cells after yellow fever vaccination. TCRdb redid the calling of the 5' RACE reads with MiXCR, one entry per CDR3 protein. The sample has 450,000 to 650,000 distinct CDR3 sequences, approximately 12% seen once. This specimen was PBMCs, taken on the day of the yellow fever booster vaccination. The receptor set was obtained from a man aged 30-40 years who received the YFV17D yellow fever vaccine. CDR3s include the opening cysteine and the closing phenylalanine or tryptophan. Fields, in order: V gene, D gene, clone size, J gene, CDR3 protein, CDR3 DNA. A D gene is named only where the DNA matches it firmly. The size entry is marked missing in some rows and otherwise reads once, few, many or a size class.

TRBV12-5,-,-,TRBJ2-7,CASGLVRAYEQYF,TGTGCTAGTGGTTTGGTAAGGGCCTACGAGCAGTACTTC
TRBV20-1,-,-,TRBJ2-2,CSARELASSTGELFF,TGCAGTGCTAGAGAGCTGGCTAGCAGCACCGGGGAGCTGTTTTTT
TRBV5-1,-,-,TRBJ1-1,CASSLEGYNTEAFF,TGCGCCAGCAGCTTGGAAGGGTACAACACTGAAGCTTTCTTT
TRBV28,-,-,TRBJ2-7,CASSLGLSEQYF,TGTGCCAGCAGTTTGGGCCTGAGCGAGCAGTACTTC
TRBV7-9,-,-,TRBJ2-5,CASSPPPAETQYF,TGTGCCAGCAGCCCCCCGCCGGCAGAGACCCAGTACTTC
TRBV28,TRBD2,many,TRBJ2-1,CASSQWSGKGDNEQFF,TGTGCCAGCAGCCAATGGAGCGGGAAGGGCGACAATGAGCAGTTCTTC
TRBV14,-,few,TRBJ2-7,CASSQPTSYEQYF,TGTGCCAGCAGCCAACCCACCAGTTACGAGCAGTACTTC
TRBV12-3/TRBV12-4,TRBD2,-,TRBJ2-1,CASSLAGGSMYNEQFF,TGTGCCAGCAGTTTAGCGGGCGGGAGTATGTACAATGAGCAGTTCTTC
TRBV15,TRBD2,-,TRBJ2-2,CATSPSGVGGELFF,TGTGCCACCAGTCCTAGCGGGGTGGGCGGGGAGCTGTTTTTT
TRBV29-1,-,few,TRBJ1-2,CSVEVEGRREYGYTF,TGCAGCGTTGAAGTAGAGGGAAGGAGGGAATATGGCTACACCTTC
TRBV29-1,-,many,TRBJ2-2,CSVVSQLNTGELFF,TGCAGCGTTGTGTCCCAGTTGAACACCGGGGAGCTGTTTTTT
TRBV9,TRBD2,-,TRBJ2-3,CASSGSGRSVVTQYF,TGTGCCAGCAGCGGTAGCGGGAGAAGCGTTGTCACGCAGTATTTT
TRBV20-1,TRBD2,few,TRBJ2-5,CSARLAGQETQYF,TGCAGTGCTAGACTAGCGGGACAAGAGACCCAGTACTTC
TRBV28,TRBD1,-,TRBJ2-7,CASGQGLEKGNF,TGTGCCAGCGGACAGGGGCTCGAAAAGGGGAACTTC
TRBV30,-,-,TRBJ1-5,CAWSAGAQPQHF,TGTGCCTGGAGTGCCGGGGCTCAGCCCCAGCATTTT
TRBV6-2/TRBV6-3,-,-,TRBJ2-2,CASKGRINTGELFF,TGTGCCAGCAAAGGACGGATAAACACCGGGGAGCTGTTTTTT
TRBV6-5,-,once,TRBJ2-2,CASSHLTGEQFF,TGTGCCAGCAGTCACCTGACCGGGGAGCAGTTTTTT
TRBV27,TRBD2,few,TRBJ2-1,CASRTSGQNRNNEQFF,TGTGCCAGCAGAACTAGCGGGCAAAATCGGAACAATGAGCAGTTCTTC
TRBV9,-,once,TRBJ2-7,CATSVKAGSSYEQYF,TGTGCCACCAGCGTGAAGGCCGGGAGCTCCTACGAGCAGTACTTC
TRBV7-8,TRBD2,many,TRBJ2-1,CASSFRLAGVDNEQFF,TGTGCCAGCAGCTTTAGACTAGCGGGAGTAGACAATGAGCAGTTCTTC
TRBV7-2,-,few,TRBJ2-3,CASSLSKADTQYF,TGTGCCAGCAGCTTAAGCAAGGCAGATACGCAGTATTTT
TRBV20-1,-,few,TRBJ1-5,CSARVTDQPQHF,TGCAGTGCTAGAGTGACGGATCAGCCCCAGCATTTT
TRBV5-4,-,few,TRBJ1-2,CASSLARGADYGYTF,TGTGCCAGCAGCCTAGCCCGGGGCGCGGACTATGGCTACACCTTC
TRBV19,-,-,TRBJ2-3,CASSYGTSTQYF,TGTGCCAGTAGTTACGGCACATCCACGCAGTATTTT
TRBV20-1,-,many,TRBJ1-5,CSAAPRVWQPQHF,TGCAGTGCTGCACCCAGGGTCTGGCAGCCCCAGCATTTT
TRBV4-3,-,few,TRBJ2-6,CASSQEGRANVLTF,TGCGCCAGCAGCCAAGAAGGGAGGGCCAACGTCCTGACTTTC
TRBV12-3/TRBV12-4,-,-,TRBJ2-1,CASSLDRVNNEQFF,TGTGCCAGCAGTTTAGATCGGGTTAACAATGAGCAGTTCTTC